The 19 T cell receptor beta chains below were found in one sample sequenced in a study of vaccination effects on CD4 cells after COVID-19. After expansion with viral peptide pools in the ViraFEST assay, antigen-specific CD4+ T cells were sequenced. Culturing for nine to ten days preceded CD4+ T cell isolation. Having tested negative for nucleocapsid antibodies, the vaccine recipients showed no prior SARS-CoV-2 infection. No antigens are known for them. Profiled with immunoSEQ multiplex PCR; TCRdb holds only in-frame clones, not every one. The data show tens of thousands of clones, with roughly 73% seen just once and around 5.5% held by the top ten. The sample in question was CD4+ T cells from PBMCs cultured with HCoV-OC43 spike peptides, obtained before COVID-19 vaccination. Subset: HCoV-OC43 spike overlapping peptide pool stimulation. Receptors originate from a human donor who received a COVID-19 vaccine.

This clone was observed a handful of times. The V call is TRBV2, the J call TRBJ1-2; perhaps TRBD1 as D (6 bases). Trimming pared 7 bases from V and 4 bases from J, leaving 19 bases between. The CDR3 has 15 residues. CDR1 is SNHLY and CDR2 is FYNNEI in the germline V gene. In DNA form, the CDR3 reads TGTGCCAGCATTTCCTACAGGGAAAGGGGCTATGGCTACACCTTC. Translated, it gives CASISYRERGYGYTF.

This chain connects TRBV6-2 or TRBV6-3 to TRBJ1-2; possible D gene TRBD1, 6 bases. In germline, CDR1 is MNHEY, CDR2 SVGEGT. The germline V and J ends were trimmed by 6 bases and 5 bases, with 13 bases remaining between them. There are 13 residues in the CDR3. The DNA of the CDR3 is TGTGCCAGCAGCATAGGACAGCCATATGGCTACACCTTC. This translates into CASSIGQPYGYTF.

The chain combines TRBV12-3 or TRBV12-4 with TRBJ1-2; D ambiguous. The CDR3 runs to 13 residues. Trimming shortened V by 4 bases and J by 5 bases, and 11 bases separated the two germline ends. CDR3 sequence (DNA): TGTGCCAGCAGTTCTACCGGAACTTATGGCTACACCTTC. It translates to CASSSTGTYGYTF.

The chain has TRBV5-6 and TRBJ1-5; 7 bases are a match to TRBD1. The CDR3 loop spans 15 amino acids. V lost 1 base to trimming and J lost 6 bases; unmatched junction nucleotides: 7. Germline CDR1 is SGHDT and CDR2 is YYEEEE. The CDR3 region has the DNA TGTGCCAGCAGCTTGAAGGGGGCCGGGATTCAGCCCCAGCATTTT. Protein: CASSLKGAGIQPQHF.

In its sample, this clone was seen a few times. The chain couples TRBV27 to TRBJ1-1; unclear D gene. This CDR3 region has 13 residues. Germline loops: CDR1 MNHEY, CDR2 SMNVEV (reference sequence). The ends were cut back, 1 base at V and 0 bases at J, with 3 bases in the middle. The CDR3 loop reads CASSLYVNTEAFF. The DNA for the CDR3 is TGTGCCAGCAGTTTATATGTGAACACTGAAGCTTTCTTT.

Only one count was recorded for this clone. Different DNA sequences within this sample yield the same CDR3. This chain joins TRBV18 and TRBJ1-5; 8 bases are a match to TRBD1. This CDR3 is 14 amino acids long. Trimming took 3 bases from V and 2 from J; bases not matched to a gene: 0. CDR1 and CDR2 (germline): KGHSH, LQKENI. The CDR3 region is CASSPGQGNQPQHF. For the CDR3, the DNA is TGTGCCAGCTCACCGGGACAGGGCAATCAGCCCCAGCATTTT.

This sequence joins TRBV6-5 and TRBJ1-1; no firm D call. Trimming stripped 0 bases from V and 5 bases from J, with 7 bases between. The CDR3 is made up of 13 amino acids. CDR1 is MNHEY and CDR2 is SVGAGI in the germline V gene. In DNA form, the CDR3 reads TGTGCCAGCAGTTACTCCGGAGGGACTGAAGCTTTCTTT. This sequence encodes CASSYSGGTEAFF.

This clone was detected a few times. The chain has TRBV18 and TRBJ1-6; D unclear. The CDR3 is made up of 15 amino acids. Germline V gene sequence: CDR1 KGHSH, CDR2 LQKENI. V shed 2 bases and J shed 7 bases, with 12 bases lying between them. CDR3 amino acids: CASSPTDGKNSPLHF. The CDR3 DNA reads TGTGCCAGCTCACCAACGGACGGGAAAAATTCACCCCTCCACTTT.

This rearrangement joins TRBV10-2 to TRBJ2-5, with a weak D call TRBD1 (6 bases). In germline, CDR1 is WSHSY, CDR2 SAAADI. Trimming pared 6 bases from V and 2 bases from J, leaving 7 bases between. There are 12 residues in the CDR3. CDR3 amino acids: CASRGQQETQYF. The CDR3 DNA follows: TGCGCCAGCAGAGGACAGCAAGAGACCCAGTACTTC.

This sequence joins TRBV2 and TRBJ1-6; D not certain. Germline assignment: CDR1 SNHLY and CDR2 FYNNEI. The CDR3 runs to 16 residues. Trimming removed 6 bases from V and 6 bases from J, with 18 bases in between. DNA for the CDR3: TGTGCCAGCAGACCCGTCCGTGGAACATTTAATTCACCCCTCCACTTT. Its translation: CASRPVRGTFNSPLHF. Combining the CDR3 with reference TRBV2 and TRBJ1-6 gives the whole variable domain EPEVTQTPSHQVTQMGQEVILRCVPISNHLYFYWYRQILGQKVEFLVSFYNNEISEKSEIFDDQFSVERPDGSNFTLKIRSTKLEDSAMYFCASRPVRGTFNSPLHFGNGTRLTVT.

The V and J genes are TRBV6-5 and TRBJ1-1, with 7 nucleotides matching TRBD1. This CDR3 is built from 14 residues. The ends lost 6 bases at V and 0 bases at J; junction bases unmatched: 4. Per germline, CDR1 MNHEY and CDR2 SVGAGI. The CDR3: CASSLGTVNTEAFF. The CDR3 nucleotides read TGTGCCAGCAGCCTCGGGACAGTGAACACTGAAGCTTTCTTT.

CDR3 DNA: TGTGCCAGCAGAGGGACTAGCGGGGGAAATTACACAGATACGCAGTATTTT. Encoded protein: CASRGTSGGNYTDTQYF. The chain joins TRBV28 to TRBJ2-3; TRBD2 aligns across 14 bases. Looked up from germline, CDR1 is MDHEN and CDR2 is SYDVKM. The CDR3 is 17 amino acids. Unmatched junction bases numbered 7, after V lost 6 bases and J lost 2 bases.

This clone was observed a handful of times. V gene TRBV6-4 combines with J gene TRBJ2-1; D ambiguous. The germline V gene encodes CDR1 MRHNA and CDR2 SNTAGT. This CDR3 is built from 14 residues. Trimming pared 5 bases from V and 1 base from J, leaving 9 bases between. The CDR3 loop reads CASSKGASYNEQFF. CDR3 in DNA: TGTGCCAGCAGTAAGGGCGCATCCTACAATGAGCAGTTCTTC.

V usage is TRBV3-1 (or the pseudogene TRBV3-2) and J usage is TRBJ2-1, with TRBD1 matching 12 bases. The CDR3 spans 15 residues. Germline lookup yields CDR1 LGHDT and CDR2 YNNKEL (reference sequence). Germline trimming cut 4 bases from V and 6 bases from J; bases unmatched to any gene: 4. The DNA for the CDR3 is TGTGCCAGCAGCCCCGGGACAGGGGGCTTCAATGAGCAGTTCTTC. This translates into CASSPGTGGFNEQFF.

This clone was recorded a few times. The chain carries TRBV7-9 and TRBJ2-7; a weak D match, TRBD1 (6 bases). The V gene lost 0 bases and the J gene lost 1 base, with 13 bases spanning the gap. The germline gives CDR1 SEHNR, CDR2 FQNEAQ (reference sequence). This CDR3 is 16 amino acids long. Here the CDR3 reads CASSLADLDRSYEQYV. The CDR3 DNA sequence: TGTGCCAGCAGCTTAGCGGATCTGGACAGATCCTACGAGCAGTACGTC.

A few counts support this clone. The rearrangement links TRBV9 to TRBJ2-1; TRBD2 aligns across 10 bases. The J segment lost 8 bases and the V segment lost 3 bases, leaving 8 bases of the junction unmatched. The CDR3 contains 15 residues. Germline values: CDR1 SGDLS, CDR2 YYNGEE. CDR3 sequence: CASSALAGVLHEQFF. The CDR3 bases are TGTGCCAGCAGCGCGCTAGCGGGGGTGCTCCATGAGCAGTTCTTC.

This rearrangement joins TRBV2 to TRBJ1-3; D remains ambiguous. This CDR3 region has 15 residues. V was clipped by 7 bases and J by 7 bases, with 20 bases between them. The germline gives CDR1 SNHLY, CDR2 FYNNEI. The CDR3 sequence: CASTPGGQRYNTIYF. Written as DNA, the CDR3 is TGTGCCAGCACTCCCGGAGGTCAGCGCTATAACACCATATATTTT.

CDR3 in amino acids: CSAPETQYF. CDR3 DNA: TGCAGTGCTCCGGAGACCCAGTACTTC. The rearrangement links TRBV20-1 to TRBJ2-5; D not certain. Germline lookup yields CDR1 DFQATT and CDR2 SNEGSKA (reference sequence). V lost 5 bases and J lost 5, with 3 bases in between. CDR3 size: 9 residues.

The genes are TRBV9 and TRBJ1-4; D gene ambiguous. The CDR3 has 15 residues. CDR1 and CDR2 from the germline V gene are SGDLS and YYNGEE. Trimming cost V 4 bases and J 7 bases, with 17 bases left between them. Here the CDR3 reads CASSLSPGSAEKLFF. The DNA for the CDR3 is TGTGCCAGCAGCCTCAGTCCGGGCTCCGCTGAAAAACTGTTTTTT.